Below, 2 T cell receptor beta chains from the same sample are listed, as sequenced in a study of Ad26.COV2.S vaccination and SARS-CoV-2 variants. Treatment denoted: roughly 18 received Ad26.COV2.S at low or high dose, single or two shots; five or six received placebo; per-sample allocation not given. Samples came from day 63 after the first vaccine or placebo injection. TCRdb's copy holds only in-frame clones and misses some; the assay was immunoSEQ multiplex PCR. The sample lists about 350,000 clones; roughly 84% were seen once. The source material was peripheral blood, sampled in a trial of Ad26.COV2.S vaccine versus placebo. The source is a person between 18 and 59 years old who received the Ad26.COV2.S COVID-19 vaccine or a placebo.

This chain connects TRBV2 to TRBJ1-1; D ambiguous. Trimming pared 3 bases from V and 0 bases from J, leaving 5 bases between. This CDR3 region has 13 residues. The germline CDR1 and CDR2 sequences are SNHLY and FYNNEI. In DNA, the CDR3 is TGTGCCAGCAGTGACCTCATGAACACTGAAGCTTTCTTT. This sequence encodes CASSDLMNTEAFF. Complete variable domain (other parts from reference TRBV2 and TRBJ1-1): EPEVTQTPSHQVTQMGQEVILRCVPISNHLYFYWYRQILGQKVEFLVSFYNNEISEKSEIFDDQFSVERPDGSNFTLKIRSTKLEDSAMYFCASSDLMNTEAFFGQGTRLTVV.

This chain connects TRBV7-2 to TRBJ1-4, with D tentatively TRBD1 (5 bases). This CDR3 region has 14 residues. The ends were cut back, 1 base at V and 7 bases at J, with 10 bases in the middle. Per the germline V gene, CDR1 is SGHTA and CDR2 is FQGNSA. The DNA for the CDR3 is TGTGCCAGCAGCTTAGTTGGGACCTTTGAAAAACTGTTTTTT. Protein product: CASSLVGTFEKLFF.